This entry features one T cell receptor (beta chain) sequence. Its target is unknown. The CDR3 length is 12 residues. Per the germline V gene, CDR1 is GTSNPN and CDR2 is SVGIG (reference sequence). V was clipped by 5 bases and J by 8 bases, with 15 bases between them. This sample was included in a study of graft-versus-host responses after intestinal transplantation. Whole-study context: Recipients underwent multivisceral, liver-intestinal, or isolated intestinal transplants. All recipients got anti-thymocyte globulin induction, then tacrolimus and steroids for about 3 years.

The assay was immunoSEQ multiplex PCR, and TCRdb's table has in-frame clones only and misses some. The profile shows tens of thousands of clones, 95% of them singletons. The V gene is TRBV30, the J gene TRBJ1-2; tentative D call: TRBD1 (6 bases). This specimen consisted of unstimulated CD8+ T cells sorted from spleen or lymph node cells, obtained before transplant. The TCR originated in a human donor who was the organ donor for an intestinal transplant. In nucleotides, the CDR3 is TGTGCCTGGGACACAGGGTCCCTCGGCTACACCTTC. Its protein is CAWDTGSLGYTF.